This T cell receptor beta chain was found in a study of control samples from healthy donors and cancer patients. Method: immunoSEQ multiplex PCR; TCRdb's copy keeps in-frame clones and lacks some. The top ten clones hold about 1.5% of a sample with approximately 86,000 clones, 85% to 95% of them seen once. Germline lookup yields CDR1 LGHNA and CDR2 YNFKEQ. The CDR3 extends over 15 amino acids. V was cut by 1 base and J by 0 bases, with 6 bases left in between. The TCR was taken from a woman between 25 and 40 years old in good health. The chain uses TRBV4-2 and TRBJ2-2; no clear D. The sequenced sample was blood. In DNA form, the CDR3 reads TGTGCCAGCAGCCAAGGTTTTACGAACACCGGGGAGCTGTTTTTT. Translating gives CASSQGFTNTGELFF.